Listed here are 29 T cell receptor beta chains from one sample, sequenced in a study of monozygotic twins with inflammatory bowel disease. TCRdb reworked the 5' RACE reads into one entry per CDR3 protein, no DNA. This sample's table has roughly 330,000 distinct CDR3 sequences. Sequenced sample: blood. These receptors originate from a human donor with ulcerative colitis or Crohn's disease, or a healthy co-twin of an affected twin (not recorded which).

The CDR3 loop is CASRLRAGTDTQYF. The chain carries TRBV6-1 and TRBJ2-3; the D call of TRBD2 rests on TCRdb alone, since no DNA is present to check it. This CDR3 contains 14 residues. CDR1 is MNHNS and CDR2 is SASEGT in the germline V gene.

This chain joins TRBV20-1 and TRBJ1-4. CDR1 DFQATT and CDR2 SNEGSKA come from the germline V gene (reference sequence). The length of the CDR3 is 12 residues. Here the CDR3 reads CSAREGNEKLFF.

V is TRBV10-3 and J is TRBJ2-5; the D call of TRBD2 rests on TCRdb alone, since no DNA is present to check it. CDR3 length: 16 residues. The V gene's germline CDR1 is ENHRY and CDR2 SYGVKD. This chain's CDR3 is CAISGPHPEEGETQYF.

V and J are TRBV5-1 and TRBJ1-3. Germline V gene data show CDR1 as SGHRS and CDR2 as YFSETQ. This CDR3 comprises 14 residues. The CDR3 here is CASSLGKAGNTIYF. Using reference TRBV5-1 and TRBJ1-3 for the parts outside the CDR3, the full variable domain is KAGVTQTPRYLIKTRGQQVTLSCSPISGHRSVSWYQQTPGQGLQFLFEYFSETQRNKGNFPGRFSGRQFSNSRSEMNVSTLELGDSALYLCASSLGKAGNTIYFGEGSWLTVV.

This chain uses TRBV24-1 with TRBJ1-1. The CDR3 consists of 13 residues. The V gene's germline CDR1 is KGHDR and CDR2 SFDVKD. This CDR3 reads CATPGIPNTEAFF.

This chain joins TRBV15 and TRBJ2-1; checking the TCRdb D call of TRBD2 is not possible without DNA. From germline, CDR1 is LNHNV and CDR2 YYDKDF (reference sequence). CDR3 length equals 15 residues. The CDR3 loop reads CATSRVEGRADEQFF.

The chain uses TRBV11-2 and TRBJ1-4. The V gene's germline CDR1 is SGHAT and CDR2 FQNNGV. The CDR3 runs 13 residues. The CDR3 reads CASSLSIDEKLFF.

The V call is TRBV5-1, the J call TRBJ2-5; TCRdb's assignment of TRBD2 cannot be checked, as there is no DNA. CDR3 length equals 14 residues. From germline, CDR1 is SGHRS and CDR2 YFSETQ. CDR3 sequence reads: CASFLGLEGETQYF.

The genes are TRBV12-3 or TRBV12-4 and TRBJ2-7; TCRdb designates TRBD1, a call that cannot be tested without DNA. The CDR3 has 12 amino acids. This CDR3 is CASSFSQGEQYF.

The V and J genes are TRBV29-1 and TRBJ2-7; the TRBD2 assignment by TCRdb is unverifiable without DNA. The CDR3 is 14 amino acids. Germline loops: CDR1 SQVTM, CDR2 ANQGSEA. The CDR3 is CSVEDPDGSGEQYF.

The V gene is TRBV5-1, the J gene TRBJ2-2; lacking DNA, the TRBD2 call made by TCRdb goes unchecked. Germline V lookup: CDR1 SGHRS, CDR2 YFSETQ. The CDR3 has 16 amino acids. CDR3 loop: CASSLDGGGLTGELFF. Supplemented by reference TRBV5-1 and TRBJ2-2, the full variable domain reads KAGVTQTPRYLIKTRGQQVTLSCSPISGHRSVSWYQQTPGQGLQFLFEYFSETQRNKGNFPGRFSGRQFSNSRSEMNVSTLELGDSALYLCASSLDGGGLTGELFFGEGSRLTVL.

The rearrangement uses TRBV10-3 and TRBJ2-3. CDR1 ENHRY and CDR2 SYGVKD come from the germline V gene. The CDR3 length is 16 residues. CDR3 residues: CAISESGVLNADTQYF.

The rearrangement links TRBV5-6 to TRBJ2-7; TCRdb's assignment of TRBD2 cannot be checked, as there is no DNA. The CDR3 length is 13 residues. Germline lookup yields CDR1 SGHDT and CDR2 YYEEEE. The CDR3 region is CASSLGENYEQYF.

The CDR3 reads CASSAGLAGSYNEQFF. V gene TRBV9 combines with J gene TRBJ2-1; without DNA, the TCRdb call of TRBD2 cannot be checked. The CDR3 totals 16 residues. Germline CDR1 is SGDLS and CDR2 is YYNGEE. Based on the CDR3 plus reference TRBV9 and TRBJ2-1, the full variable domain is DSGVTQTPKHLITATGQRVTLRCSPRSGDLSVYWYQQSLDQGLQFLIQYYNGEERAKGNILERFSAQQFPDLHSELNLSSLELGDSALYFCASSAGLAGSYNEQFFGPGTRLTVL.

The gene calls are TRBV5-1 and TRBJ2-6. Germline CDR1 and CDR2: SGHRS and YFSETQ. This CDR3 is 17 amino acids long. CDR3 sequence: CASSLTGRDSGANVLTF. The variable domain in full, with the rest retrieved from reference TRBV5-1 and TRBJ2-6, is KAGVTQTPRYLIKTRGQQVTLSCSPISGHRSVSWYQQTPGQGLQFLFEYFSETQRNKGNFPGRFSGRQFSNSRSEMNVSTLELGDSALYLCASSLTGRDSGANVLTFGAGSRLTVL.

V gene TRBV12-3 or TRBV12-4 combines with J gene TRBJ1-1. This CDR3 contains 14 residues. The CDR3 sequence is CASSSMRLGTEAFF.

The chain's CDR3 is CASSLGAGGGYEQYF. This chain connects TRBV7-2 to TRBJ2-7; TCRdb's D call of TRBD2 is untestable without DNA. The CDR3 has 15 residues. Germline lookup yields CDR1 SGHTA and CDR2 FQGNSA.

This chain connects TRBV6-1 to TRBJ1-5; the D gene TCRdb calls, TRBD1, cannot be checked with no DNA. CDR1 MNHNS and CDR2 SASEGT come from the germline V gene. This CDR3 spans 15 amino acids. This CDR3 is CASRAVTGGNQPQHF.

V and J are TRBV5-1 and TRBJ2-1; checking the TCRdb D call of TRBD1 is not possible without DNA. The CDR3 has 17 amino acids. Per germline, CDR1 SGHRS and CDR2 YFSETQ. The CDR3 protein is CASSEGTEAHSYNEQFF.

The chain recombines TRBV20-1 with TRBJ2-1. CDR3 size: 11 residues. Germline CDR1 DFQATT, CDR2 SNEGSKA (reference sequence). CDR3 protein: CSASLAAEQFF.

The rearrangement uses TRBV28 and TRBJ1-3. Germline V CDR1 and CDR2: MDHEN, SYDVKM. The CDR3 consists of 15 residues. The chain's CDR3 is CASSPWLLTGNTIYF.

CDR3 sequence: CASSLGGGTVEQYF. The chain couples TRBV7-8 to TRBJ2-7; TCRdb reports TRBD1, a call that lacks DNA to check it against. Germline CDR1 reads SGHVS; CDR2 reads FQNEAQ. This CDR3 is 14 amino acids long.

The chain joins TRBV21-1 to TRBJ1-5. TRBV21-1 is tagged as a pseudogene. The CDR3 has 16 amino acids. This chain's CDR3 is CASSKCVWEPYQPQHF.

The genes are TRBV5-1 and TRBJ2-3. The CDR3 runs to 14 residues. Per germline, CDR1 SGHRS and CDR2 YFSETQ. The CDR3 loop reads CASSLTNSADTQYF.

The V call is TRBV2, the J call TRBJ1-2; TCRdb outputs TRBD1, but without DNA this stays unchecked. The CDR3 is 16 amino acids. CDR1 SNHLY and CDR2 FYNNEI come from the germline V gene. The CDR3 region is CASSEGPLRGSHGYTF.

V gene TRBV5-1 combines with J gene TRBJ2-1; the TCRdb D gene call, TRBD1, has no DNA to confirm it. This CDR3 has 17 amino acids. The germline V gene has CDR1 SGHRS and CDR2 YFSETQ. CDR3 residues: CASSLGPTGTVYNEQFF.

The rearrangement uses TRBV5-1 and TRBJ2-5; lacking DNA, the TRBD2 call made by TCRdb goes unchecked. This CDR3 contains 15 residues. Germline V gene lookup returns CDR1 SGHRS and CDR2 YFSETQ. The CDR3 here is CASSVPLAGVETQYF.

The chain is built from TRBV20-1 and TRBJ2-2; the TCRdb D gene call, TRBD1, has no DNA to confirm it. The CDR3 length is 15 residues. In germline, CDR1 is DFQATT, CDR2 SNEGSKA (reference sequence). The CDR3 protein is CSAGPGQRGNGELFF.

The genes are TRBV5-1 and TRBJ2-2; TCRdb's D call of TRBD2 is untestable without DNA. The CDR3 sequence is 16 residues long. Germline V CDR1 and CDR2: SGHRS, YFSETQ. CDR3 protein: CASSLSLLANTGELFF.